The T cell receptor beta chain described here comes from a study of blood T cell repertoires in COVID-19. Profiled with immunoSEQ multiplex PCR; TCRdb holds only in-frame clones, not every one. The sample holds over 250,000 clones, over 75% seen once. The CDR3 sequence is 16 residues long. J lost 0 bases, V lost 0 bases, and 3 bases had no gene match. CDR1 and CDR2 from the germline V gene are SGHNT and YENEEA. The chain has TRBV11-3 and TRBJ2-5, with 8 bases lining up with TRBD2. Sequencing was done on a sample of PBMCs or T cells enriched from blood (not recorded which). This TCR was recovered from a woman between 25 and 40 years old who had recovered from COVID-19. The CDR3 loop reads CASSLEQRGNQETQYF. CDR3 DNA sequence: TGTGCCAGCAGCTTAGAACAGCGGGGGAACCAAGAGACCCAGTACTTC.